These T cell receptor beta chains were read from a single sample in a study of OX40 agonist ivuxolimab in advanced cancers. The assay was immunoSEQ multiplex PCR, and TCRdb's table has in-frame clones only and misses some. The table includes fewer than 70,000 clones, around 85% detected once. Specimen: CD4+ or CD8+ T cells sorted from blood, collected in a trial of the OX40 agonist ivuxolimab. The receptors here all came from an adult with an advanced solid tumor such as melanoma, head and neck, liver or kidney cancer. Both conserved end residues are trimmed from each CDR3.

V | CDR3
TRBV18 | ASSPATNTGELF
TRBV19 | ASSITASNTGELF
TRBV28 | ASILAGVEAF
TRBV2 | ASRLGLNTEAF
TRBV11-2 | ASSLGSEYSYEQY
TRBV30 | AWSSDFGGNTIY
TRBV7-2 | ASSLTGYHEQY
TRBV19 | ASSIEGSITDQPQH
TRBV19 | ASSPQRGDGELF
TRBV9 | ASSRLTRNEQF
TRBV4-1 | ASSHNDRAGEQY
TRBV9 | ASSVEGSWSTEAF
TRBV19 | ATEGAGYT
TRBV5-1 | ASSLGGGTDTQY
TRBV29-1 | SVKEPGQGTGELF
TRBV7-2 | ASSGTGTGELF
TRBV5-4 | ASSLQGTANEQY
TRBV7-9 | ASSPSSYEQY
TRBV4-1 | ASSQDRTSYQETQY
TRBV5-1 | ASSLSDRSYNEQF
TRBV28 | ASSLSTPTNYEQY
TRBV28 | ASSTAGTGDDNYGYT
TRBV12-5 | ASGGLAGIHEQF
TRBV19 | ASSIVSIGNTIY
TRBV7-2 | ASSLRTSGGTDTQY
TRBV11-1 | ASSNGLAGGDIQY
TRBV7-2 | ASSLSLGETQY
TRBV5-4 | ASRNLGGADTQY
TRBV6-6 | ASSSAGETQY
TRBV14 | ASSRGLAGVETQY
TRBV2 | ASMGQFTGELF
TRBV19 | ASSHYSRFVSNQPQH
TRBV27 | ASSSNPDRRYEKLF
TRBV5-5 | ASSRDVGGNQPQH
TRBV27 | ASSPTPRLATYYEQY
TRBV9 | ASSVDHNYGYT
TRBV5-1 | ASSLDQRAAGANVLT
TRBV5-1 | ASNSATTDTQY
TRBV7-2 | ASSPERGGFTGELF
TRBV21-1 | ASRVTGASAF